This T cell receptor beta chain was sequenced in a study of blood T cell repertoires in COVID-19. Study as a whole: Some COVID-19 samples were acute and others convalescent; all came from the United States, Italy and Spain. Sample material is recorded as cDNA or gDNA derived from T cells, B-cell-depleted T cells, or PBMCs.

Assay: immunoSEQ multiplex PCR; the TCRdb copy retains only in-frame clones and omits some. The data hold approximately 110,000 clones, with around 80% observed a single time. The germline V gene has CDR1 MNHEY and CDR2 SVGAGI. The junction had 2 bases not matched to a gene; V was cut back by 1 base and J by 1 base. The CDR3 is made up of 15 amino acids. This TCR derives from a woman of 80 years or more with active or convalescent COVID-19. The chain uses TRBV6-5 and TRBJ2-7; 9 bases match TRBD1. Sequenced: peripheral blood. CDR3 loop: CASSYLGTGSYEQYF. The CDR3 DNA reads TGTGCCAGCAGTTACTTAGGGACAGGGTCCTACGAGCAGTACTTC.